Sequencing of this TCR beta chain was carried out in a study of T-cell memory formation after mild COVID-19. Germline CDR1 MNHEY, CDR2 SVGAGI. Trimming took 8 bases from V and 1 from J; bases not matched to a gene: 15. This CDR3 is built from 17 residues. This clonotype was seen a few times. Each CDR3 protein is one row after TCRdb ran MiXCR on the 5' RACE reads. The sample shows 400,000 or so distinct CDR3 sequences, around 20% of them seen only once. The clonotype comes from an adult woman who had mild COVID-19 (a few samples of this study predate the infection). Cell type and time point are not known. The sequenced sample consisted of PBMCs or a T cell subset sorted from them (not recorded which). The rearrangement uses TRBV6-5 and TRBJ2-3; 7 bases map to TRBD2. CDR3 protein: CASARDPGAGGTDTQYF. The CDR3 DNA sequence: TGTGCCAGCGCCCGGGACCCCGGTGCGGGAGGCACAGATACGCAGTATTTT.